A selection of T cell receptor beta chains follows, all from one sample in a study of early T cells in non-severe SARS-CoV-2 infection. A single record per CDR3 protein comes from TCRdb applying MiXCR to the 5' RACE reads. The table has approximately 90,000 distinct CDR3 sequences, 9.5% to 12% seen once; the top ten hold just over 4.5%. Sequencing used whole blood, obtained at baseline. The receptor source for this set is an adult who was a healthcare worker with PCR-confirmed SARS-CoV-2 infection or an uninfected control (not recorded which). The CDR3 runs from the conserved cysteine through the conserved F or W. The D gene is left open where the match is weak. Rows give clone size only sometimes, using once, few, many, or a class for an expanded clone.

v_call	clone_size	j_call	d_call	cdr3_aa	cdr3_nt
TRBV6-1	few	TRBJ2-2	-	CAIEGSRGWDTGELFF	TGTGCCATCGAAGGGAGCCGAGGGTGGGACACCGGGGAGCTGTTTTTT
TRBV11-3	many	TRBJ2-7	-	CASSLRDTGGQYF	TGTGCCAGCAGCTTACGGGACACCGGCGGGCAGTACTTC
TRBV19	few	TRBJ1-2	-	CASTDSHNYGYTF	TGTGCCAGTACGGACAGCCACAACTATGGCTACACCTTC
TRBV25-1	few	TRBJ1-5	TRBD1	CASSDYPTGSPKHF	TGTGCCAGCAGTGATTATCCGACAGGGAGCCCCAAACATTTT
TRBV5-1	few	TRBJ2-3	-	CASRSADPDTQYF	TGCGCCAGCAGATCTGCGGATCCAGATACGCAGTATTTT
TRBV7-2	few	TRBJ2-7	-	CASSAASFYEQYF	TGTGCCAGCAGCGCCGCCTCATTCTACGAGCAGTACTTC
TRBV24-1	few	TRBJ2-1	-	CATSDLQNGPSSNEQFF	TGTGCCACCAGTGATTTGCAAAACGGGCCAAGTAGCAATGAGCAGTTCTTC
TRBV3-1	few	TRBJ2-2	TRBD1	CASSPRTGIFTGELFF	TGTGCCAGCAGCCCTAGGACAGGGATATTCACCGGGGAGCTGTTTTTT
TRBV19	-	TRBJ1-2	TRBD1	CASRQGHYGYTF	TGTGCCAGCAGACAGGGACACTATGGCTACACCTTC
TRBV7-2	few	TRBJ2-3	-	CASSLQNGWGTQYF	TGTGCCAGCAGCTTACAGAATGGATGGGGGACGCAGTATTTT
TRBV16	-	TRBJ1-1	-	CASSRDREAFF	TGTGCCAGCAGCCGAGACAGAGAAGCTTTCTTT
TRBV20-1	many	TRBJ2-1	-	CSATHPRGYNEQFF	TGCAGTGCCACACACCCGCGAGGTTACAATGAGCAGTTCTTC
TRBV7-2	few	TRBJ1-4	TRBD1	CASSSTGGGEKLFF	TGTGCCAGCAGCTCTACAGGGGGAGGTGAAAAACTGTTTTTT
TRBV19	many	TRBJ2-5	TRBD1	CASSTGQGETQYF	TGTGCCAGTAGTACGGGACAGGGAGAGACCCAGTACTTC
TRBV6-6	few	TRBJ2-3	-	CASSLTTNTDTQYF	TGTGCCAGCAGTCTGACCACTAACACAGATACGCAGTATTTT
TRBV19	-	TRBJ1-5	-	CATDPGFSNQPQHF	TGTGCCACTGACCCAGGGTTTTCCAATCAGCCCCAGCATTTT
TRBV7-9	-	TRBJ1-1	TRBD1	CASSLGQDDTEAFF	TGTGCCAGCAGCCTAGGACAGGACGACACTGAAGCTTTCTTT
TRBV28	-	TRBJ1-6	-	CASSSTLSSYNSPLHF	TGTGCCAGCAGTTCTACCCTGAGCTCCTATAATTCACCCCTCCACTTT
TRBV5-1	once	TRBJ1-1	TRBD1	CASSLDYRDRGHGTEAFF	TGCGCCAGCAGCTTGGACTATCGGGACAGGGGGCATGGCACTGAAGCTTTCTTT
TRBV18	many	TRBJ2-3	-	CASSLLAGTDTQYF	TGTGCCAGCTCATTACTAGCTGGCACAGATACGCAGTATTTT
TRBV7-9	few	TRBJ2-1	-	CASSSGQKNNEQFF	TGTGCCAGCAGCTCAGGACAGAAAAACAATGAGCAGTTCTTC
TRBV30	many	TRBJ2-7	TRBD2	CAWTLGRDEQYF	TGTGCCTGGACCCTGGGGAGGGACGAGCAGTACTTC
TRBV5-1	many	TRBJ2-3	-	CASSEGTSTDTQYF	TGCGCCAGCAGCGAAGGGACTAGCACAGATACGCAGTATTTT
TRBV4-3	few	TRBJ2-1	TRBD2	CASSPSGLAGTEQFF	TGCGCCAGCAGCCCCTCCGGGCTAGCGGGAACTGAGCAGTTCTTC
TRBV6-5	few	TRBJ2-3	TRBD2	CASSRGGFDTDTQYF	TGTGCCAGCAGCCGGGGGGGGTTCGACACAGATACGCAGTATTTT
TRBV27	few	TRBJ2-3	-	CASSPLYPDTQYF	TGTGCCAGCAGTCCCCTCTATCCGGATACGCAGTATTTT
TRBV3-1	few	TRBJ1-1	-	CASSRQWNTEAFF	TGTGCCAGCAGCCGCCAGTGGAACACTGAAGCTTTCTTT
TRBV7-9	many	TRBJ1-1	-	CASRSQGSSEAFF	TGTGCCAGCAGATCCCAGGGTTCCTCTGAAGCTTTCTTT
TRBV5-1	few	TRBJ1-1	-	CASSPDLNTEAFF	TGCGCCAGCAGCCCAGACTTGAACACTGAAGCTTTCTTT
TRBV27	few	TRBJ2-1	TRBD1	CASSKRTGGGYNEQFF	TGTGCCAGCAGTAAGCGGACAGGGGGCGGCTACAATGAGCAGTTCTTC
TRBV6-5	few	TRBJ1-4	TRBD1	CASSYSRMWDRGREKLFF	TGTGCCAGCAGTTACTCGAGGATGTGGGACAGAGGTCGGGAAAAACTGTTTTTT
TRBV15	many	TRBJ1-2	-	CATSRAMGGAGYGYTF	TGTGCCACCAGCAGGGCGATGGGGGGCGCGGGTTATGGCTACACCTTC
TRBV5-8	-	TRBJ2-1	TRBD1	CASSLGTVGEQFF	TGTGCCAGCAGCTTAGGGACAGTCGGTGAGCAGTTCTTC
TRBV7-2	few	TRBJ2-5	-	CASSQNTRETQYF	TGTGCCAGCAGCCAGAATACGCGGGAGACCCAGTACTTC
TRBV2	few	TRBJ2-7	TRBD2	CASSRERESYEQYF	TGTGCCAGCAGTCGAGAGCGGGAGTCCTACGAGCAGTACTTC
TRBV11-2	few	TRBJ1-6	-	CASSLAPTATYNSPLHF	TGTGCCAGCAGCTTAGCCCCAACCGCCACCTATAATTCACCCCTCCACTTT